The 14 T cell receptor beta chains presented below share a single source sample, sequenced in a study of long-term antiretroviral therapy in people with HIV. At the survey level, the v3.0 immunoSEQ assay was run. Sequenced by immunoSEQ multiplex PCR; TCRdb stores in-frame clones only, minus some. The profile covers 45,000 or so clones, with about 96% appearing a single time and 2.7% taken by the ten largest. The input for sequencing was unsorted PBMCs, taken 3.7 years after starting antiretroviral therapy. Receptors were obtained from a woman between 45 and 65 years old with HIV.

This rearrangement joins TRBV4-1 to TRBJ1-5; D call uncertain. The germline V gene has CDR1 MGHRA and CDR2 YSYEKL. Deletions cut 1 base from V and 0 bases from J, with 13 bases between. This CDR3 spans 17 amino acids. CDR3 amino acids: CASSQAPPAYSNQPQHF. The CDR3, as DNA: TGCGCCAGCAGCCAAGCCCCGCCCGCATATAGCAATCAGCCCCAGCATTTT.

The genes are TRBV6-1 and TRBJ2-7; 8 nucleotides line up with TRBD1. This CDR3 is built from 13 residues. V lost 6 bases and J lost 6; bases outside the gene matches: 7. CDR1 is MNHNS and CDR2 is SASEGT in the germline V gene. CDR3 bases: TGTGCCAGCAGATCAGGACAGGGAGTCGAGCAGTACTTC. Amino acid sequence: CASRSGQGVEQYF.

The chain links TRBV6-5 to TRBJ2-3, with D perhaps matching TRBD1 (6 bases). Germline CDR1 is MNHEY and CDR2 is SVGAGI. The CDR3 is 16 residues long. The V gene lost 3 bases and the J gene lost 0 bases, with 13 bases spanning the gap. This CDR3 reads CASSYSRGRSTDTQYF. CDR3 in DNA: TGTGCCAGCAGTTATTCCAGGGGCCGCAGCACAGATACGCAGTATTTT.

The table lists this clone with a count of one. This chain links TRBV2 with TRBJ1-3, with D unclear. This CDR3 contains 13 residues. V lost 4 bases, J lost 7 bases, and 11 bases lay in between. Germline CDR1 is SNHLY and CDR2 is FYNNEI. CDR3: CASSGSLDNTIYF. The CDR3 DNA is TGTGCCAGCAGTGGGTCTTTAGATAACACCATATATTTT.

In nucleotides, the CDR3 is TGTGCCAGCAGCTTAGCGTCCGGGGCAGGAAACACCATATATTTT. It codes for CASSLASGAGNTIYF. The chain combines TRBV7-2 with TRBJ1-3, with a possible D match to TRBD1 (5 bases). From germline, CDR1 is SGHTA and CDR2 FQGNSA. V was shortened by 0 bases and J by 4 bases, with 10 bases between the two germline ends. The CDR3 covers 15 residues.

The chain uses TRBV11-3 and TRBJ2-2; D gene unclear. CDR3 size: 14 residues. The germline gives CDR1 SGHNT, CDR2 YENEEA. V was pared by 7 bases and J by 3 bases, with 12 bases between. CDR3 in amino acids: CASTPGTYTGELFF. CDR3 sequence (DNA): TGTGCCAGCACCCCAGGCACCTACACCGGGGAGCTGTTTTTT.

V and J are TRBV9 and TRBJ2-3, with 12 bases aligning to TRBD1. Germline values: CDR1 SGDLS, CDR2 YYNGEE. Trimming removed 2 bases from V and 3 bases from J; junction bases left unmatched: 13. The CDR3 runs to 19 residues. The CDR3 protein is CASSVSPLGTGGATDTQYF. The CDR3 DNA is TGTGCCAGCAGCGTCTCCCCTTTAGGGACAGGGGGCGCGACAGATACGCAGTATTTT.

This chain connects TRBV29-1 to TRBJ2-3, with TRBD2 matching over 7 bases. The ends lost 7 bases at V and 1 base at J; junction bases unmatched: 11. Germline values: CDR1 SQVTM, CDR2 ANQGSEA. This CDR3 is 15 amino acids long. The CDR3 is CSGQGLVGGTDTQYF. The CDR3, as DNA: TGCAGCGGACAAGGACTAGTGGGGGGCACAGATACGCAGTATTTT.

The chain joins TRBV18 to TRBJ1-1, with D tentatively TRBD1 (5 bases). The germline V and J ends were trimmed by 4 bases and 1 base, with 10 bases remaining between them. The germline gives CDR1 KGHSH, CDR2 LQKENI. CDR3 length: 14 residues. The CDR3 protein is CASSRGPKNTEAFF. CDR3 coding DNA: TGTGCCAGCTCACGGGGCCCGAAGAACACTGAAGCTTTCTTT.

The chain couples TRBV6-4 to TRBJ1-1, with D unresolved. Germline V CDR1 and CDR2: MRHNA, SNTAGT. The V end was cut by 8 bases, the J end by 3 bases, with 16 bases between. The CDR3 sequence is 14 residues long. CDR3 protein: CASRLTSRDTEAFF. The CDR3 bases are TGTGCCAGCCGTCTCACGAGTCGAGACACTGAAGCTTTCTTT.

The chain joins TRBV7-2 to TRBJ1-2; TRBD1 matches 8 bases. Looked up from germline, CDR1 is SGHTA and CDR2 is FQGNSA. This CDR3 region has 15 residues. Trimming took 5 bases from V and 4 from J; bases not matched to a gene: 9. The CDR3 sequence: CASSTSTGGTYGYTF. Written as DNA, the CDR3 is TGTGCCAGCAGCACCAGCACAGGGGGGACCTATGGCTACACCTTC. Drawing the rest from reference TRBV7-2 and TRBJ1-2, the complete variable domain is GAGVSQSPSNKVTEKGKDVELRCDPISGHTALYWYRQSLGQGLEFLIYFQGNSAPDKSGLPSDRFSAERTGGSVSTLTIQRTQQEDSAVYLCASSTSTGGTYGYTFGSGTRLTVV.

The chain employs TRBV9 and TRBJ2-7; D is tentatively TRBD1 or TRBD2 (5 bases each). Germline values: CDR1 SGDLS, CDR2 YYNGEE. This CDR3 comprises 15 residues. The V end lost 3 bases, the J end lost 4 bases, and 17 bases lay between the germline ends. The DNA of the CDR3 is TGTGCCAGCAGCGCCTCCGGGACCGCAAGATACGAGCAGTACTTC. Its protein is CASSASGTARYEQYF.

This clone was seen a single time. The CDR3 DNA sequence: TGCGCCAGCAGCGGAGGGAGAGAGACCCAGTACTTC. This encodes CASSGGRETQYF. The chain carries TRBV4-1 and TRBJ2-5, with D possibly being TRBD2 (6 bases). Between the trimmed V and J ends, which lost 5 bases and 4 bases, there was a span of 8 bases. This CDR3 contains 12 residues. Per the germline V gene, CDR1 is MGHRA and CDR2 is YSYEKL.

The chain combines TRBV2 with TRBJ1-1; D remains unclear. V dropped 4 bases and J dropped 5 bases, with 14 bases sitting between them. CDR3 length equals 14 residues. Germline CDR1 reads SNHLY; CDR2 reads FYNNEI. The CDR3, as DNA: TGTGCCAGCAGTGGGACGGCTTGGGGAACTGAAGCTTTCTTT. It codes for CASSGTAWGTEAFF.